These 17 T cell receptor beta chains share one sample of origin, sequenced in a study of blood T cells in healthy people across ages. A second roughly 6 to 12 cycle PCR used barcoded and J-beta primers. A single record per CDR3 protein comes from TCRdb applying MiXCR to the 5' RACE reads. Altogether around 800,000 distinct CDR3 sequences are present, roughly 26% being singletons, with the ten largest covering approximately 2.9%. A further study also used this sample, focusing on T cells of mothers and their children.

The specimen sequenced was blood. The receptors were gathered from a boy between 10 and 17 years old in good health.

J is TRBJ2-1 and V is TRBV27; D remains unclear. The CDR3 sequence is 13 residues long. Germline CDR1 is MNHEY and CDR2 is SMNVEV (reference sequence). Trimming pared 3 bases from V and 7 bases from J, leaving 10 bases between. CDR3 sequence reads: CASSFGLSNEQFF. The CDR3 DNA sequence: TGTGCCAGCAGTTTTGGGCTCTCTAATGAGCAGTTCTTC.

The CDR3 spells CASSVSPDLNTEAFF. Written as DNA, the CDR3 is TGTGCCAGCAGCGTTAGTCCGGACCTCAACACTGAAGCTTTCTTT. The chain joins TRBV9 to TRBJ1-1; D is ambiguous. This CDR3 contains 15 residues. The ends were cut back, 2 bases at V and 2 bases at J, with 13 bases in the middle. Germline CDR1 is SGDLS and CDR2 is YYNGEE.

The CDR3 reads CASTIRGHEQYF. CDR3 nucleotides: TGTGCCAGCACTATCCGGGGACACGAGCAGTACTTC. The chain employs TRBV28 and TRBJ2-5; D could derive from TRBD1 or TRBD2 (5 bases each). The assigned J gene may be wrong: the sequence end matches TRBJ2-7 better. Germline V gene sequence: CDR1 MDHEN, CDR2 SYDVKM. This CDR3 has 12 amino acids.

The chain joins TRBV12-3 or TRBV12-4 to TRBJ2-7; 8 nucleotides align to TRBD2. The CDR3 is made up of 14 amino acids. Germline trimming cut 4 bases from V and 5 bases from J; bases unmatched to any gene: 7. The CDR3 reads CASSSRGGFNEQYF. DNA for the CDR3: TGTGCCAGCAGTTCCCGGGGGGGTTTTAACGAGCAGTACTTC.

This clonotype was seen more than once but under ten times. The V and J genes are TRBV7-9 and TRBJ2-1; D unclear. The CDR3 has 13 amino acids. Germline values: CDR1 SEHNR, CDR2 FQNEAQ (reference sequence). V was shortened by 5 bases and J by 5 bases, with 10 bases between the two germline ends. CDR3 sequence reads: CASSPDPNNEQFF. The CDR3 DNA sequence: TGTGCCAGCAGCCCTGATCCTAACAATGAGCAGTTCTTC.

The rearrangement joins TRBV24-1 to TRBJ2-5; TRBD1 matches 7 bases. This CDR3 has 17 residues. Germline CDR1 and CDR2: KGHDR and SFDVKD. J was trimmed by 1 base and V by 4 bases; bases with no gene match: 11. The chain's CDR3 is CATSDDDRDEVQETQYF. The CDR3 DNA follows: TGTGCCACCAGTGACGACGACAGGGATGAGGTCCAAGAGACCCAGTACTTC.

CDR3 bases: TGTGCCAGCAGCCAAGCACAGGGGGGAGAGACCCAGTACTTC. Amino acid sequence: CASSQAQGGETQYF. The chain has TRBV3-1 and TRBJ2-5; 8 bases align to TRBD1. Germline assignment: CDR1 LGHDT and CDR2 YNNKEL (reference sequence). V lost 1 base and J lost 4; bases outside the gene matches: 2. The CDR3 loop spans 14 amino acids.

This clonotype showed up just a few times. The rearrangement joins TRBV18 to TRBJ1-6; D is perhaps TRBD1 (5 bases). With 2 bases removed from V and 6 bases from J, the gap between germline ends came to 8 bases. The germline V gene encodes CDR1 KGHSH and CDR2 LQKENI. The CDR3 contains 14 residues. CDR3 residues: CASSPVQGNSPLHF. CDR3 nucleotides: TGTGCCAGCTCACCAGTCCAGGGTAATTCACCCCTCCACTTT.

Here the CDR3 reads CASTDGGLPTDTQYF. The CDR3 DNA is TGTGCCAGCACCGATGGCGGACTACCCACAGATACGCAGTATTTT. The gene calls are TRBV2 and TRBJ2-3, with a weak D call TRBD2 (6 bases). Trimming stripped 7 bases from V and 2 bases from J, with 16 bases between. This CDR3 is built from 15 residues. Germline V gene sequence: CDR1 SNHLY, CDR2 FYNNEI.

About this clonotype itself: A read error may account for a junction end that differs from germline. This chain joins TRBV5-5 and TRBJ1-4; a possible D gene is TRBD1 (6 bases). The CDR3 runs 16 residues. Germline loops: CDR1 SGHKS, CDR2 YYEKEE (reference sequence). This CDR3 is CASSLSRTELGEKPFF. CDR3 coding DNA: TGTGCCAGCAGCTTGAGTAGGACAGAATTGGGTGAAAAACCGTTTTTT.

Of note for this clonotype: One junction end does not reproduce the germline sequence, and a read error may be involved. The V and J genes are TRBV29-1 and TRBJ2-5; 7 nucleotides agree with TRBD2. The germline CDR1 and CDR2 sequences are SQVTM and ANQGSEA. CDR3 length equals 16 residues. CDR3 region: CSVIGKVRGDHETQYF. Here the CDR3 DNA reads TGCAGCGTTATAGGCAAGGTCCGGGGGGACCATGAGACCCAGTACTTC.

This clonotype was seen more than once but under ten times. The chain is built from TRBV11-2 and TRBJ2-7; possible D gene TRBD1, 5 bases. Germline CDR1 SGHAT, CDR2 FQNNGV. This CDR3 has 15 residues. The ends were cut back, 0 bases at V and 4 bases at J, with 13 bases in the middle. In nucleotides, the CDR3 is TGTGCCAGCAGCTTAGAGTCAGGGTCCTTATACGAGCAGTACTTC. It yields the protein CASSLESGSLYEQYF.

This clonotype has more than one count but fewer than ten. The chain recombines TRBV18 with TRBJ1-2; TRBD1 aligns across 7 bases. The germline CDR1 and CDR2 sequences are KGHSH and LQKENI. V lost 6 bases to trimming and J lost 4 bases; unmatched junction nucleotides: 8. The CDR3 totals 14 residues. The CDR3 nucleotides read TGTGCCAGCTCCCCTGGGACAGTAGCCTATGGCTACACCTTC. Translation gives CASSPGTVAYGYTF.

The CDR3 nucleotides read TGTGCCACTAACCTGGGGACCGGGGAGCTGTTTTTT. Translating gives CATNLGTGELFF. The chain carries TRBV10-3 and TRBJ2-2, with unresolved D. With 10 bases removed from V and 5 bases from J, the gap between germline ends came to 11 bases. Germline CDR1 reads ENHRY; CDR2 reads SYGVKD. This CDR3 has 12 amino acids.

The chain links TRBV10-3 to TRBJ2-7; perhaps TRBD2 as D (5 bases). Germline CDR1 reads ENHRY; CDR2 reads SYGVKD. Trimming stripped 3 bases from V and 0 bases from J, with 12 bases between. The CDR3 length is 15 residues. The CDR3 loop reads CAISERTYTSYEQYF. CDR3 bases: TGTGCCATCAGTGAAAGGACTTACACCTCCTACGAGCAGTACTTC.

The genes are TRBV12-3 or TRBV12-4 and TRBJ2-1; TRBD2 matches 12 bases. V lost 8 bases, J lost 5 bases, and 16 bases stayed unmatched. This CDR3 has 18 amino acids. The CDR3 region is CASVGGDLAGGPHNEQFF. CDR3 sequence (DNA): TGTGCCAGCGTGGGGGGGGACCTAGCGGGGGGGCCCCACAATGAGCAGTTCTTC.

The chain recombines TRBV9 with TRBJ2-5; D call uncertain. Germline assignment: CDR1 SGDLS and CDR2 YYNGEE. The CDR3 runs 13 residues. Trimming removed 0 bases at V and 7 bases at J, with 10 bases between. The CDR3 DNA sequence: TGTGCCAGCAGCGTAGACGGAAGGTGGACCCAGTACTTC. Amino acids: CASSVDGRWTQYF. The variable domain in full, completed from reference TRBV9 and TRBJ2-5, reads DSGVTQTPKHLITATGQRVTLRCSPRSGDLSVYWYQQSLDQGLQFLIQYYNGEERAKGNILERFSAQQFPDLHSELNLSSLELGDSALYFCASSVDGRWTQYFGPGTRLLVL.